These 29 T cell receptor beta chains share one sample of origin, sequenced in a study of CD8+ T cells in alopecia areata. Reverse transcribed after extraction, RNA yielded cDNA as the sequencing template. Produced via immunoSEQ multiplex PCR; TCRdb's table is partial and in-frame only. The sample has about 99,000 clones, around 60% seen once. Material: CD4+ T cells sorted from blood. These receptor sequences come from a human donor in good health.

The rearrangement joins TRBV4-3 to TRBJ1-4; no reliable D call. The length of the CDR3 is 17 residues. CDR1 is LGHNA, CDR2 YSLEER, per germline. Trimming cost V 1 base and J 7 bases, with 19 bases left between them. The CDR3 is CASSQGPGIVLGEKLFF. CDR3 bases: TGCGCCAGCAGCCAAGGGCCTGGGATCGTTTTGGGTGAAAAACTGTTTTTT.

This chain joins TRBV5-1 and TRBJ2-5, with 9 bases that match TRBD1. Per germline, CDR1 SGHRS and CDR2 YFSETQ. There are 15 residues in the CDR3. Germline trimming cut 0 bases from V and 1 base from J; bases unmatched to any gene: 1. The CDR3 sequence: CASSLGTGAQETQYF. CDR3 DNA sequence: TGCGCCAGCAGCTTGGGGACAGGGGCCCAAGAGACCCAGTACTTC.

CDR3 sequence: CASKDPPGELFF. The CDR3 DNA reads as TGTGCCAGCAAGGACCCTCCCGGGGAGCTGTTTTTT. The chain links TRBV6-5 to TRBJ2-2; unclear D gene. The CDR3 is 12 residues long. Deletions cut 7 bases from V and 6 bases from J, with 9 bases between. Looked up from germline, CDR1 is MNHEY and CDR2 is SVGAGI.

V is TRBV28 and J is TRBJ1-6; D gene uncertain. The CDR3 has 14 amino acids. The V and J ends lost 5 bases and 3 bases respectively, with 8 bases between them. Per the germline V gene, CDR1 is MDHEN and CDR2 is SYDVKM. The CDR3 sequence: CASSDPLYNSPLHF. The CDR3 DNA reads TGTGCCAGCAGTGACCCCCTCTATAATTCACCCCTCCACTTT.

The gene calls are TRBV4-2 and TRBJ2-7, with 8 positions matching TRBD2. After removal of 0 bases from V and 6 bases from J, the junction contained 7 bases not matched to a gene. This CDR3 spans 15 amino acids. CDR1 is LGHNA, CDR2 YNFKEQ, per germline. The CDR3 DNA sequence: TGTGCCAGCAGCCAAGATATGGTAGCGGGGTTCGAGCAGTACTTC. Its translation is CASSQDMVAGFEQYF.

This clone was seen only a few times. The gene calls are TRBV5-1 and TRBJ2-6, with D uncertain. V was shortened by 2 bases and J by 1 base, with 7 bases between the two germline ends. Germline V gene sequence: CDR1 SGHRS, CDR2 YFSETQ. This CDR3 spans 15 amino acids. The CDR3 DNA follows: TGCGCCAGCAGCTTACTAACGTCTGGGGCCAACGTCCTGACTTTC. Translated, it gives CASSLLTSGANVLTF.

This chain links TRBV5-4 with TRBJ1-1; D unresolved. Trimming stripped 1 base from V and 1 base from J, with 8 bases between. Germline CDR1 is SGHNT and CDR2 is YYREEE (reference sequence). The CDR3 has 14 amino acids. CDR3 amino acids: CASSLQHTNTEAFF. In DNA, the CDR3 is TGTGCCAGCAGCTTGCAACATACGAACACTGAAGCTTTCTTT. The variable domain in full, with the rest retrieved from reference TRBV5-4 and TRBJ1-1, is ETGVTQSPTHLIKTRGQQVTLRCSSQSGHNTVSWYQQALGQGPQFIFQYYREEENGRGNFPPRFSGLQFPNYSSELNVNALELDDSALYLCASSLQHTNTEAFFGQGTRLTVV.

This chain uses TRBV2 with TRBJ1-5; D is possibly TRBD1 (6 bases). V dropped 9 bases and J dropped 0 bases, with 12 bases sitting between them. The CDR3 runs to 14 residues. The germline V gene has CDR1 SNHLY and CDR2 FYNNEI. In DNA form, the CDR3 reads TGTGCCAGTCAGCAGGGGAATAGCAATCAGCCCCAGCATTTT. Translation gives CASQQGNSNQPQHF. The complete variable domain, with remaining parts taken from reference TRBV2 and TRBJ1-5, reads EPEVTQTPSHQVTQMGQEVILRCVPISNHLYFYWYRQILGQKVEFLVSFYNNEISEKSEIFDDQFSVERPDGSNFTLKIRSTKLEDSAMYFCASQQGNSNQPQHFGDGTRLSIL.

The chain is built from TRBV6-6 and TRBJ2-5, with no clear D. CDR3 length equals 12 residues. Germline V gene data show CDR1 as MNHNY and CDR2 as SVGAGI (reference sequence). V lost 5 bases, J lost 13 bases, and 17 bases lay in between. For the CDR3, the DNA is TGTGCCAGCAGTGTTGAGGTCAGCGTGATGTACTTC. It codes for CASSVEVSVMYF.

The chain has TRBV30 and TRBJ1-4; D is undetermined. Trimming shortened V by 0 bases and J by 8 bases, and 10 bases separated the two germline ends. The CDR3 contains 13 residues. In germline, CDR1 is GTSNPN, CDR2 SVGIG (reference sequence). CDR3 in DNA: TGTGCCTGGAGTGTGGCCGGGAAGGAAAAACTGTTTTTT. Its protein is CAWSVAGKEKLFF.

The rearrangement joins TRBV15 to TRBJ2-5; tentatively, D is TRBD1 (5 bases). Germline lookup yields CDR1 LNHNV and CDR2 YYDKDF (reference sequence). The CDR3 loop spans 13 amino acids. Trimming took 3 bases from V and 0 from J, leaving 5 bases between them. CDR3 residues: CATSRDNQETQYF. The CDR3, as DNA: TGTGCCACCAGCAGGGACAACCAAGAGACCCAGTACTTC.

The rearrangement joins TRBV5-1 to TRBJ2-2, with 11 nucleotides matching TRBD1. With V trimmed by 4 bases and J by 1 base, 6 bases remained unmatched. Per germline, CDR1 SGHRS and CDR2 YFSETQ. CDR3 size: 17 residues. The DNA of the CDR3 is TGCGCCAGCAGCGCTCGGACAGGGGGCATGAACACCGGGGAGCTGTTTTTT. Its translation is CASSARTGGMNTGELFF.

On this clone itself: An end of the junction differs from the germline gene, which may be a read error. At the DNA level, this CDR3 is encoded by other sequences in the same sample as well. This chain connects TRBV28 to TRBJ2-5, with 8 bases that match TRBD1. CDR1 MDHEN and CDR2 SYDVKM come from the germline V gene. CDR3 size: 14 residues. The CDR3 region has the DNA TGTGCCAGCAGCTTTGGACAGGGACGGGAGACCCAATACTTC. It yields the protein CASSFGQGRETQYF. Based on the CDR3 plus reference TRBV28 and TRBJ2-5, the full variable domain is DVKVTQSSRYLVKRTGEKVFLECVQDMDHENMFWYRQDPGLGLRLIYFSYDVKMKEKGDIPEGYSVSREKKERFSLILESASTNQTSMYLCASSFGQGRETQYFGPGTRLLVL.

The chain carries TRBV7-9 and TRBJ1-1; D may be TRBD1 (6 bases). The CDR3 covers 15 residues. Germline V gene lookup returns CDR1 SEHNR and CDR2 FQNEAQ (reference sequence). Deletions cut 5 bases from V and 0 bases from J, with 13 bases between. The CDR3, as DNA: TGTGCCAGCAGCCTCCCGACAGGTATGAACACTGAAGCTTTCTTT. The encoded protein is CASSLPTGMNTEAFF.

This clone was seen a handful of times. The CDR3 here is CASRAGERFPLHF. For the CDR3, the DNA is TGTGCCAGCAGGGCAGGGGAAAGATTTCCCCTCCACTTT. V and J are TRBV6-6 and TRBJ1-6, with D perhaps TRBD1 (6 bases). Germline CDR1 and CDR2: MNHNY and SVGAGI (reference sequence). Trimming pared 6 bases from V and 13 bases from J, leaving 16 bases between. The length of the CDR3 is 13 residues.

This rearrangement joins TRBV4-1 to TRBJ2-2; D is possibly TRBD1 or TRBD2 (6 bases each). This CDR3 is built from 17 residues. Germline CDR1 is MGHRA and CDR2 is YSYEKL. V was cut by 0 bases and J by 1 base, with 12 bases left in between. The CDR3 protein is CASSQDWRDKNTGELFF. CDR3 DNA: TGCGCCAGCAGCCAAGATTGGAGGGACAAGAACACCGGGGAGCTGTTTTTT.

A few counts support this clone. The genes are TRBV4-1 and TRBJ1-1, with unresolved D. V was pared by 0 bases and J by 2 bases, with 10 bases between. This CDR3 region has 15 residues. CDR1 MGHRA and CDR2 YSYEKL come from the germline V gene. The CDR3 reads CASSQEPVRNTEAFF. DNA for the CDR3: TGCGCCAGCAGCCAAGAGCCCGTCAGAAACACTGAAGCTTTCTTT.

The V gene is TRBV18, the J gene TRBJ2-7, with 9 nucleotides matching TRBD1. Germline assignment: CDR1 KGHSH and CDR2 LQKENI. V lost 4 bases and J lost 2; bases outside the gene matches: 9. The CDR3 has 16 amino acids. The CDR3 region is CASSLPGTGFPYEQYF. CDR3 DNA sequence: TGTGCCAGCTCACTCCCCGGGACAGGGTTCCCCTACGAGCAGTACTTC.

This clone was observed a single time. The rearrangement uses TRBV30 and TRBJ1-3, with D unresolved. The germline V gene encodes CDR1 GTSNPN and CDR2 SVGIG (reference sequence). The V end was cut by 1 base, the J end by 2 bases, with 6 bases between. This CDR3 region has 13 residues. For the CDR3, the DNA is TGTGCCTGGAGTGGCTCCCCTGGAAACACCATATATTTT. It specifies CAWSGSPGNTIYF.

The table lists this clone with a count of one. V is TRBV29-1 and J is TRBJ1-1; D gene unclear. The CDR3 runs to 12 residues. Trimming stripped 7 bases from V and 5 bases from J, with 14 bases between. Per the germline V gene, CDR1 is SQVTM and CDR2 is ANQGSEA. DNA of the CDR3: TGCAGCGCCGCGAGGGTCGGAACTGAAGCTTTCTTT. It specifies CSAARVGTEAFF.

This clone was seen a handful of times. The junction does not match germline at one end; this may be a read error. Different DNA sequences within this sample yield the same CDR3. The V call is TRBV6-1, the J call TRBJ1-2; 7 positions match TRBD1. The CDR3 length is 13 residues. Looked up from germline, CDR1 is MNHNS and CDR2 is SASEGT. The CDR3 protein is CASSPTGDYGYTF. The CDR3 nucleotides read TGTGCCAGCAGCCCAACAGGGGACTACGGCTACACCTTC.

The chain links TRBV7-2 to TRBJ2-3; 14 nucleotides match TRBD2. The trim removed 0 bases at V and 6 bases at J, leaving 5 bases unmatched. This CDR3 comprises 17 residues. The germline CDR1 and CDR2 sequences are SGHTA and FQGNSA. The CDR3 DNA reads as TGTGCCAGCAGCTTAGCGACTAGCGGGGGGGCCATGGATACGCAGTATTTT. This sequence encodes CASSLATSGGAMDTQYF.

Within the sample, this clone is large. The same CDR3 also results from other DNA sequences found in this sample. The V and J genes are TRBV7-2 and TRBJ2-7; 7 bases map to TRBD2. Trimming at V came to 1 base and at J to 7 bases, leaving 4 bases not matched to a gene. Germline lookup yields CDR1 SGHTA and CDR2 FQGNSA. The length of the CDR3 is 13 residues. DNA of the CDR3: TGTGCCAGCAGCTTAGAGGGCGGGGGTGAGCAGTACTTC. Amino acid sequence: CASSLEGGGEQYF.

The chain recombines TRBV30 with TRBJ2-5; D is possibly TRBD1 (7 bases). The CDR3 extends over 15 amino acids. Germline V CDR1 and CDR2: GTSNPN, SVGIG (reference sequence). Trimming cost V 0 bases and J 4 bases, with 15 bases left between them. In nucleotides, the CDR3 is TGTGCCTGGAGTGTACGCGGGCAGGGGGGAGAGACCCAGTACTTC. Its protein is CAWSVRGQGGETQYF.

In this sample, this clone turned up once. The V call is TRBV2, the J call TRBJ1-5; perhaps TRBD1 as D (6 bases). Deletions cut 6 bases from V and 7 bases from J, with 10 bases between. From germline, CDR1 is SNHLY and CDR2 FYNNEI. This CDR3 spans 12 amino acids. CDR3 sequence (DNA): TGTGCCAGCAGGGTGGACAGCCAGCCCCAGCATTTT. Protein sequence: CASRVDSQPQHF. Full variable domain (missing parts from reference TRBV2 and TRBJ1-5): EPEVTQTPSHQVTQMGQEVILRCVPISNHLYFYWYRQILGQKVEFLVSFYNNEISEKSEIFDDQFSVERPDGSNFTLKIRSTKLEDSAMYFCASRVDSQPQHFGDGTRLSIL.

This clone was seen more than once but under ten times. J is TRBJ1-2 and V is TRBV20-1; D is ambiguous. The CDR3 extends over 8 amino acids. V dropped 4 bases and J dropped 8 bases, with 2 bases sitting between them. CDR1 is DFQATT, CDR2 SNEGSKA, per germline (reference sequence). The CDR3 DNA sequence: TGCAGTGCTAAAGGCTACACCTTC. Protein product: CSAKGYTF.

In its sample, this clone was seen once. V usage is TRBV6-6 and J usage is TRBJ2-7; D gene uncertain. This CDR3 spans 13 amino acids. V was clipped by 8 bases and J by 2 bases, with 13 bases between them. Germline V gene lookup returns CDR1 MNHNY and CDR2 SVGAGI (reference sequence). CDR3 nucleotide sequence: TGTGCCAGCTCTACCCTGTCCGCCTACGAGCAGTACTTC. It yields the protein CASSTLSAYEQYF.

This clone has only a few counts. The chain combines TRBV6-5 with TRBJ1-1; a possible D gene is TRBD1 (6 bases). The CDR3 is made up of 15 amino acids. The V gene lost 0 bases and the J gene lost 2 bases, with 10 bases spanning the gap. Germline CDR1 reads MNHEY; CDR2 reads SVGAGI. CDR3 region: CASSYSTGLNTEAFF. CDR3 sequence (DNA): TGTGCCAGCAGTTACTCGACAGGACTTAACACTGAAGCTTTCTTT.

This clone is a singleton in its sample. The rearrangement links TRBV5-1 to TRBJ2-7; D not resolved. Trimming pared 4 bases from V and 6 bases from J, leaving 20 bases between. This CDR3 region has 15 residues. CDR1 is SGHRS and CDR2 is YFSETQ in the germline V gene. CDR3 sequence reads: CASSPHEGFISEQYF. CDR3 bases: TGCGCCAGCAGCCCGCACGAAGGGTTTATTAGCGAGCAGTACTTC.